This entry concerns a single T cell receptor beta chain. The same CDR3 can be traced to other DNA sequences in this sample. Profiled with immunoSEQ multiplex PCR; TCRdb holds only in-frame clones, not every one. The table has 200,000 or so clones, around 80% seen once. The source of the sample is a study of blood T cell repertoires in COVID-19. Germline V gene sequence: CDR1 LGHDT, CDR2 YNNKEL (reference sequence). This CDR3 has 14 amino acids. Trimming removed 1 base from V and 5 bases from J, with 11 bases in between. The rearrangement uses TRBV3-1 (or the pseudogene TRBV3-2) and TRBJ2-5, with a weak D call TRBD1 (5 bases). The sample comprised peripheral blood. The clonotype comes from an elderly woman with acute or convalescent COVID-19. The CDR3: CASSQAGLGETQYF. DNA of the CDR3: TGTGCCAGCAGCCAAGCAGGGTTAGGGGAGACCCAGTACTTC.